These 2 T cell receptor beta chains were all obtained from the same sample, sequenced in a study of glioma-infiltrating T cells. Using RNA template, CDR3s of TCR alpha and beta were amplified with iRepertoire arm-PCR. MiXCR was run by TCRdb on the multiplex PCR reads, yielding one entry per CDR3 protein. The sample has tens of thousands of distinct CDR3 sequences, 23% seen once. The sequenced sample consisted of glioma tissue, nonneoplastic brain tissue, or PBMCs (not recorded which). The source is a human donor with low-grade glioma or glioblastoma, undergoing nonglioma brain surgery, or in good health (not recorded which).

Of note for this clonotype: A single base separates this from a much larger clone, so it may be a read error. The V and J genes are TRBV12-3 or TRBV12-4 and TRBJ1-5; tentative D call: TRBD1 (6 bases). V was pared by 4 bases and J by 0 bases, with 13 bases between. The CDR3 contains 16 residues. The CDR3 spells CASSWGHRVSNQPQHF. Written as DNA, the CDR3 is TGTGCCAGCAGTTGGGGCCACAGGGTTAGCAATCAGCCCCAGCATTTT.

The table lists this clonotype with many counts. The chain combines TRBV7-9 with TRBJ1-1; TRBD1 matches 7 bases. Germline V CDR1 and CDR2: SEHNR, FQNEAQ (reference sequence). Germline trimming cut 5 bases from V and 1 base from J; bases unmatched to any gene: 7. The CDR3 loop spans 15 amino acids. CDR3 sequence: CASSRLGQANTEAFF. CDR3 in DNA: TGTGCCAGCAGCCGACTCGGACAGGCGAACACTGAAGCTTTCTTT.